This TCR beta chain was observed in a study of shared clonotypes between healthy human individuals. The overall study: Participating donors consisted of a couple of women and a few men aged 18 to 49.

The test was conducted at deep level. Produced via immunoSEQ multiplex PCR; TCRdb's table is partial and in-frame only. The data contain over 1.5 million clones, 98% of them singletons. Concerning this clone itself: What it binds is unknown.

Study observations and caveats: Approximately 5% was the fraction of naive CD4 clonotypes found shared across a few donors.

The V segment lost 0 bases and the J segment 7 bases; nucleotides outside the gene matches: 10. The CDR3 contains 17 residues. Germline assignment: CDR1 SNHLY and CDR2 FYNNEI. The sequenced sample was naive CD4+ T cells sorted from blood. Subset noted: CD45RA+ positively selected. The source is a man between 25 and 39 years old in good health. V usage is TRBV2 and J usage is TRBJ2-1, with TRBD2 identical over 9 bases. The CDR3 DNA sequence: TGTGCCAGCAGTGAAGCGAGGGGACTAGCCCGAATGAATGAGCAGTTCTTC. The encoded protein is CASSEARGLARMNEQFF.